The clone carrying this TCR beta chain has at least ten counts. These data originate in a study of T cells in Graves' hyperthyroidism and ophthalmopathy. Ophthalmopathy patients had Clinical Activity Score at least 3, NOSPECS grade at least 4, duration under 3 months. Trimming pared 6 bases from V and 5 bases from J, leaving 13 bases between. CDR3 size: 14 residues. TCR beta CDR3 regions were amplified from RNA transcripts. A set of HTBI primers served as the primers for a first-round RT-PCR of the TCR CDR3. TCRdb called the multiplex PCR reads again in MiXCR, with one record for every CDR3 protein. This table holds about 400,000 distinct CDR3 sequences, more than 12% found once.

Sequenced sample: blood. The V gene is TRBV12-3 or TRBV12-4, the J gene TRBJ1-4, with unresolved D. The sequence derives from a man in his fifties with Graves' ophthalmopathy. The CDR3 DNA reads TGTGCCAGCAGCCCAACCCCCAGAAATGAAAAACTGTTTTTT. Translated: CASSPTPRNEKLFF.